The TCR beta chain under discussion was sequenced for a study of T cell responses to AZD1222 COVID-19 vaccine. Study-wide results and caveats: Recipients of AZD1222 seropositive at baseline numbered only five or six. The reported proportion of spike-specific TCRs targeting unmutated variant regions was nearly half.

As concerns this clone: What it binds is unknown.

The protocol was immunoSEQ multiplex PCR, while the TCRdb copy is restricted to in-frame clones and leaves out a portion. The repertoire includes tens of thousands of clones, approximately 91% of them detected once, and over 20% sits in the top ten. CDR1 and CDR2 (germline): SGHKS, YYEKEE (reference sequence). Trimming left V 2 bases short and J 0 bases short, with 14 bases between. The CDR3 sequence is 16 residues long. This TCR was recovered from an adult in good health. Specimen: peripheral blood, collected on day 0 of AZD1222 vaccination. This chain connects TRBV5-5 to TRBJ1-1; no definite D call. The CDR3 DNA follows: TGTGCCAGCAGCTTACTGCCGGGCGACATGAACACTGAAGCTTTCTTT. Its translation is CASSLLPGDMNTEAFF.